The sequence of this T cell receptor (beta chain) was determined in a study of neurological immune-mediated disorders. Whole-study results and caveats: The absence of any CDR3 amino acid sequence shared by expanded clones across subjects suggests that repertoires were private in all groups.

The cDNA was synthesized by means of template-switch 5'RACE, which was carried out with 10-nucleotide random UMIs. From 15-18 subjects, each sequencing run yielded over 160 million TCR-beta sequences. One entry per CDR3 protein, called by TCRdb with MiXCR from the 5' RACE reads. Among more than 15,000 distinct CDR3 sequences listed, 3% to 3.5% were seen once. By sample share, this clonotype is large. As yet, its antigen is unknown. Sorted libraries came from roughly 1 million CD4+ or CD8+ T cells. The V gene end was trimmed by 4 bases and the J gene end by 4 bases; junction bases not matched to a gene: 9. The CDR3 has 16 amino acids. Germline CDR1 reads LGHNA; CDR2 reads YSLEER.

The source material was CD8+ T cells from blood. The chain recombines TRBV4-3 with TRBJ2-3, with TRBD1 identical over 9 bases. This sequence was found in a woman between 40 and 50 years old in good health. CDR3 bases: TGCGCCAGCAGCCCCTCCCCGGGACAGGGAGCAGATACGCAGTATTTT. This gives the protein CASSPSPGQGADTQYF.